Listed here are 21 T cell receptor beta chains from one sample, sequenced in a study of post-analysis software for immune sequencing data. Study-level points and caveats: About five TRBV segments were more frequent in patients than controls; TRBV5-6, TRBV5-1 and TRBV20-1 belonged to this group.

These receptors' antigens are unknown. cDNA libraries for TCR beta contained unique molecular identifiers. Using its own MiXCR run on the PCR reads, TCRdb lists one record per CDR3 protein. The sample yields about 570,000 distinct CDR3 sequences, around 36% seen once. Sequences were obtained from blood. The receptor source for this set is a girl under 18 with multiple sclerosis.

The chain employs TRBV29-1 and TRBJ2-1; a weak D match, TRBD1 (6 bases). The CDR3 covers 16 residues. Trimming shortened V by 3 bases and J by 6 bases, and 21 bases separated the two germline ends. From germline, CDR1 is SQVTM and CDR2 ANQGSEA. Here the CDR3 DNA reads TGCAGCGTTGACAACCCACAGGGTCAGTTTTCCAATGAGCAGTTCTTC. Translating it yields CSVDNPQGQFSNEQFF.

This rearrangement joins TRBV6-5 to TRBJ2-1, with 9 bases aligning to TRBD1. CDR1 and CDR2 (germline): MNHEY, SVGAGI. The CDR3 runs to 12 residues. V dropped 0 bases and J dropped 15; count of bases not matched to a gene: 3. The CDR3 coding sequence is TGTGCCAGCAGTTACTCCGGGACAGGGTTGTTCTTC. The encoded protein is CASSYSGTGLFF.

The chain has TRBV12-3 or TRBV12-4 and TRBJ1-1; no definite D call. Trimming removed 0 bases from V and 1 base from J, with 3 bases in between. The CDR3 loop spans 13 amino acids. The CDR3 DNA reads TGTGCCAGCAGTTTAGCCCAGAACACTGAAGCTTTCTTT. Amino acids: CASSLAQNTEAFF.

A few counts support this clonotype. The CDR3 coding sequence is TGCGCCAGCAGCTTGGCCCCCTCCCGACAGAACGAGCAGTACTTC. It encodes CASSLAPSRQNEQYF. The J gene is TRBJ2-7, the V gene TRBV5-1; D is perhaps TRBD1 (5 bases). The CDR3 runs 15 residues. CDR1 SGHRS and CDR2 YFSETQ come from the germline V gene. V gave up 0 bases and J gave up 5 bases, with 15 bases separating them.

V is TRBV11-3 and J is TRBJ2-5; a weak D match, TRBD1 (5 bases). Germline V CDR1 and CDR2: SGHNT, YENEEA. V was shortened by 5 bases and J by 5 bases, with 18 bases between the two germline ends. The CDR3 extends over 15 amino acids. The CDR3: CASSLGQGFGETQYF. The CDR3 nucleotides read TGTGCCAGCAGCCTCGGACAAGGCTTCGGGGAGACCCAGTACTTC.

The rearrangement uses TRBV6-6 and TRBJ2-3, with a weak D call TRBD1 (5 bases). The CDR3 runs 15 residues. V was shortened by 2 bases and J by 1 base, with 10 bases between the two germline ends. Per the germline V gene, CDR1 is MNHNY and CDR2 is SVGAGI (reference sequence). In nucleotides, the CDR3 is TGTGCCAGCAGTTACAACAGGTTGGGCACAGATACGCAGTATTTT. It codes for CASSYNRLGTDTQYF.

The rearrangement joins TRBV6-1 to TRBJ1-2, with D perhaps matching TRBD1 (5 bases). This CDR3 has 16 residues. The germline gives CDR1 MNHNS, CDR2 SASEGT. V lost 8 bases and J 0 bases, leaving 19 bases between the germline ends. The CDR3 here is CASSLNGGVANYGYTF. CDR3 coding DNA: TGTGCCAGCTCCCTCAACGGGGGGGTAGCTAACTATGGCTACACCTTC.

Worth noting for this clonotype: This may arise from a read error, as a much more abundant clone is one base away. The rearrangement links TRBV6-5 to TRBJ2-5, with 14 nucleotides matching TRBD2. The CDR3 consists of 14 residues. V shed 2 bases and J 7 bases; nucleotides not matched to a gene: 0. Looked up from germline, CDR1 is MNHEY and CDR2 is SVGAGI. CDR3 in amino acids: CASSYGTSGGTQYF. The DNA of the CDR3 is TGTGCCAGCAGTTACGGGACTAGCGGGGGGACCCAGTACTTC.

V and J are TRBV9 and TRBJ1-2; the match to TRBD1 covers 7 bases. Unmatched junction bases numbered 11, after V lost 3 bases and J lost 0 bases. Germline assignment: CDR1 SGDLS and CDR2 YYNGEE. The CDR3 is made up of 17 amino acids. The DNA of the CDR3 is TGTGCCAGCAGCGCGAGGACAGGTCCGATGGCTAACTATGGCTACACCTTC. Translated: CASSARTGPMANYGYTF. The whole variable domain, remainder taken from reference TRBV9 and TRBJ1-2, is DSGVTQTPKHLITATGQRVTLRCSPRSGDLSVYWYQQSLDQGLQFLIQYYNGEERAKGNILERFSAQQFPDLHSELNLSSLELGDSALYFCASSARTGPMANYGYTFGSGTRLTVV.

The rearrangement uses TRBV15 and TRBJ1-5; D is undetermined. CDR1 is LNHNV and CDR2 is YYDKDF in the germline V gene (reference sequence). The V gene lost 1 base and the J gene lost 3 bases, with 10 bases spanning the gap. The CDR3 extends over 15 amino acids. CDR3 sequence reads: CATSRGLVNNQPQHF. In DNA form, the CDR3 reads TGTGCCACCAGCAGAGGTTTGGTCAACAATCAGCCCCAGCATTTT.

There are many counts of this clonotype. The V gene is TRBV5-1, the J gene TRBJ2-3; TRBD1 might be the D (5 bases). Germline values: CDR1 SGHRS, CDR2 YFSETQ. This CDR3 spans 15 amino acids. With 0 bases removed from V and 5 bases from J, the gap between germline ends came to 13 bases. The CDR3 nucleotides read TGCGCCAGCAGCTTGGGGGGTACAGGATTAGATACGCAGTATTTT. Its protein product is CASSLGGTGLDTQYF.

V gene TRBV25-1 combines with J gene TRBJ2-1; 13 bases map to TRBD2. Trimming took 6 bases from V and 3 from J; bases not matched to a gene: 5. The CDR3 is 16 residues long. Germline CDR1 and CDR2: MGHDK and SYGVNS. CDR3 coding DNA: TGTGCCAGCAGCGCGAGACTAGCGGGGGGCTACAATGAGCAGTTCTTC. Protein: CASSARLAGGYNEQFF.

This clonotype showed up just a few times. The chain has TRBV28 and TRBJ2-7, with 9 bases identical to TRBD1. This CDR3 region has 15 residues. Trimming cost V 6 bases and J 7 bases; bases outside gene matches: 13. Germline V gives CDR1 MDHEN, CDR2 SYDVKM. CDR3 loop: CASRHRGQGWEEQYF. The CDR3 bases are TGTGCCAGCAGACATCGGGGACAGGGATGGGAAGAGCAGTACTTC. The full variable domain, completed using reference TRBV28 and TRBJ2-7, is DVKVTQSSRYLVKRTGEKVFLECVQDMDHENMFWYRQDPGLGLRLIYFSYDVKMKEKGDIPEGYSVSREKKERFSLILESASTNQTSMYLCASRHRGQGWEEQYFGPGTRLTVT.

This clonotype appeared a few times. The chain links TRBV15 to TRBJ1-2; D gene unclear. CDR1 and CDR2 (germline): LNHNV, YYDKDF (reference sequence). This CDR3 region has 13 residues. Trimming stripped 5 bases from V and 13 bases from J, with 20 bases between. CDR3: CATSGRTLENFTF. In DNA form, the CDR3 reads TGTGCCACCAGCGGTAGGACCCTGGAGAATTTCACCTTC.

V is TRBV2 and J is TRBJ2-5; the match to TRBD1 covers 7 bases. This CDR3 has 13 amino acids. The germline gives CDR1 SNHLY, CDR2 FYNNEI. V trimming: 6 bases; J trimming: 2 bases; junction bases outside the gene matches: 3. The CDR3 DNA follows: TGTGCCAGCAGATGGGACAGTCAAGAGACCCAGTACTTC. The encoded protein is CASRWDSQETQYF.

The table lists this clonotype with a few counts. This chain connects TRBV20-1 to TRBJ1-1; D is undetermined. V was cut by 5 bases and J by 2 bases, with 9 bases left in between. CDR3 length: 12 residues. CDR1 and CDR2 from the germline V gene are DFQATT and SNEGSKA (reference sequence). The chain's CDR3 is CSAVGYNTEAFF. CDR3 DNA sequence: TGCAGTGCTGTCGGTTACAACACTGAAGCTTTCTTT.

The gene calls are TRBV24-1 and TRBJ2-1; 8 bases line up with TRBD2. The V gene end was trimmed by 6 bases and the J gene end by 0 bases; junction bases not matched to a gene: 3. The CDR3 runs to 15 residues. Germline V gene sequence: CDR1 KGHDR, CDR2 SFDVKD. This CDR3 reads CATSTGGPSYNEQFF. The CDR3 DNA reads TGTGCCACCAGTACGGGGGGGCCCTCCTACAATGAGCAGTTCTTC.

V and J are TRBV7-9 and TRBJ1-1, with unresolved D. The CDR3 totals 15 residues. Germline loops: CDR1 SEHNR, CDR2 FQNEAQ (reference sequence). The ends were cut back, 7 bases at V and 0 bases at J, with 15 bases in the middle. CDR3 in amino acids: CASTVDGLLNTEAFF. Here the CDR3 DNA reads TGTGCCAGCACCGTGGACGGACTGTTGAACACTGAAGCTTTCTTT.

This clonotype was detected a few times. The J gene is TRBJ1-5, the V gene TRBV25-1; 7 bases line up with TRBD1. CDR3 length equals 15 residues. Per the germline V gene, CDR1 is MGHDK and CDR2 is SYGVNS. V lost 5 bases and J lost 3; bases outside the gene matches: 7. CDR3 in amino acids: CASSNRGGNNQPQHF. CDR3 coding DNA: TGTGCCAGCAGTAACAGGGGAGGAAACAATCAGCCCCAGCATTTT.

The CDR3 loop reads CASSVSGGAPDTQYF. As DNA, the CDR3 is TGCGCCAGCAGCGTTAGCGGGGGGGCCCCAGATACGCAGTATTTT. The chain has TRBV5-1 and TRBJ2-3, with 11 bases identical to TRBD2. V dropped 4 bases and J dropped 4; count of bases not matched to a gene: 5. CDR3 length: 15 amino acids. CDR1 SGHRS and CDR2 YFSETQ come from the germline V gene.

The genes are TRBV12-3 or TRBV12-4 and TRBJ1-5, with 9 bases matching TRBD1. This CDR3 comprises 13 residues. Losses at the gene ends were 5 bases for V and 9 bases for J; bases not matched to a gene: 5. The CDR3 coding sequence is TGTGCCAGCAGTATCGGACAGGGGAGGCCCCAGCATTTT. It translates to CASSIGQGRPQHF.